The present TCR beta chain was sequenced within a study of T-cell reconstitution after alpha-beta-depleted transplantation in children. This clonotype was counted at least ten times. The antigen is undetermined. Molecular barcoding with unique molecular identifiers was used for the TCRbeta library. TCRdb reanalysed the PCR reads using MiXCR and keeps one entry per CDR3 protein. The data contain 500,000 or so distinct CDR3 sequences, 10% to 12% of them singletons. Notes on the study in general: Certain patients had high TCRbeta diversity at day 60, and it came from recipient T cells and thymic progenitors that survived. Newly generated T cells supplied most T-cell counts and diversity one year post-transplant. It was reported that alpha-beta T cells came from several hundred expanded graft clones (about two months after transplant).

Germline lookup yields CDR1 MDHEN and CDR2 SYDVKM. V lost 6 bases to trimming and J lost 4 bases, with 9 bases between them. There are 12 residues in the CDR3. The specimen was PBMCs, mostly from graft donor cells, collected 180 days after TCRalphabeta/CD19-depleted stem cell transplant. The rearrangement links TRBV28 to TRBJ1-2, with D possibly being TRBD1 (5 bases). The clonotype was recovered from a female patient between 2 and 15 years old who had a stem cell transplant for aplastic anemia, so the T cells may come from the graft donor. The CDR3 DNA sequence: TGTGCCAGCAGCCTAGGGACCTATGGCTACACCTTC. Translated: CASSLGTYGYTF.